This is a list of T cell receptor beta chains from one sample in a study of early T cells in non-severe SARS-CoV-2 infection. Using its own MiXCR run on the 5' RACE reads, TCRdb lists one record per CDR3 protein. The sample yields 50,000 or so distinct CDR3 sequences, about 15% seen once. The sample was whole blood, taken at baseline. Receptor source: an adult who was a healthcare worker with PCR-confirmed SARS-CoV-2 infection or an uninfected control (not recorded which). Each CDR3 is given with its conserved first and last residue. A D gene is named only where the DNA matches it firmly. The size entry is marked missing in some rows and otherwise reads once, few, many or a size class.

V: TRBV7-9
J: TRBJ2-7
D: TRBD1
size: -
CDR3: CASSFPADRVRGEQYF
DNA: TGTGCCAGCAGCTTCCCGGCAGACAGGGTAAGGGGCGAGCAGTACTTC

V: TRBV7-9
J: TRBJ1-3
D: -
size: many
CDR3: CASSYQGSSGNTIYF
DNA: TGTGCCAGCAGTTACCAAGGGTCCTCTGGAAACACCATATATTTT

V: TRBV10-2
J: TRBJ1-2
D: -
size: few
CDR3: CASSDPPYLYGYTF
DNA: TGCGCCAGCAGTGATCCACCCTACCTCTATGGCTACACCTTC

V: TRBV20-1
J: TRBJ2-3
D: TRBD1
size: many
CDR3: CSAPGTGIDTQYF
DNA: TGCAGTGCTCCAGGGACAGGGATAGATACGCAGTATTTT

V: TRBV24-1
J: TRBJ2-1
D: TRBD2
size: many
CDR3: CATSDSGTSAGEQFF
DNA: TGTGCCACCAGTGATAGCGGGACTAGCGCGGGTGAGCAGTTCTTC

V: TRBV11-2
J: TRBJ2-1
D: TRBD1
size: few
CDR3: CASSLVGTGDYNEQFF
DNA: TGTGCCAGCAGCTTAGTCGGGACAGGAGACTACAATGAGCAGTTCTTC

V: TRBV6-1
J: TRBJ1-2
D: TRBD1
size: -
CDR3: CAIVGGQNYGYTF
DNA: TGTGCCATCGTAGGGGGCCAGAACTATGGCTACACCTTC

V: TRBV2
J: TRBJ2-5
D: TRBD1
size: -
CDR3: CASTPDRRRETQYF
DNA: TGTGCCAGCACGCCGGACAGGAGACGAGAGACCCAGTACTTC

V: TRBV29-1
J: TRBJ2-7
D: -
size: few
CDR3: CSVVSGYEQYF
DNA: TGCAGCGTTGTATCCGGATACGAGCAGTACTTC

V: TRBV12-3/TRBV12-4
J: TRBJ1-2
D: -
size: many
CDR3: CASSLALGGYGYTF
DNA: TGTGCCAGCAGTTTAGCCCTAGGGGGCTATGGCTACACCTTC

V: TRBV10-3
J: TRBJ2-4
D: TRBD1
size: few
CDR3: CAIGQGENIQYF
DNA: TGTGCCATCGGGCAGGGGGAAAACATTCAGTACTTC

V: TRBV5-6
J: TRBJ1-2
D: -
size: -
CDR3: CASSLGSSYGYTF
DNA: TGTGCCAGCAGCTTAGGGTCCAGCTATGGCTACACCTTC

V: TRBV12-3/TRBV12-4
J: TRBJ2-7
D: TRBD1
size: -
CDR3: CASSSVTGALHEQYF
DNA: TGTGCCAGCAGTTCCGTCACAGGGGCGTTACACGAGCAGTACTTC

V: TRBV6-1
J: TRBJ2-7
D: -
size: -
CDR3: CASSPENLGNEQYF
DNA: TGTGCCAGCAGCCCCGAAAACCTAGGGAACGAGCAGTACTTC

V: TRBV28
J: TRBJ2-3
D: -
size: few
CDR3: CASSFQLGGEKDTQYF
DNA: TGTGCCAGCAGTTTCCAGCTAGGAGGGGAGAAAGATACGCAGTATTTT

V: TRBV19
J: TRBJ2-1
D: -
size: -
CDR3: CASRDGAGKSNEQFF
DNA: TGTGCCAGTAGGGATGGGGCGGGAAAGTCGAATGAGCAGTTCTTC

V: TRBV6-1
J: TRBJ1-2
D: -
size: -
CDR3: CASIGITGFDGYTF
DNA: TGTGCCAGCATTGGGATAACAGGGTTCGACGGCTACACCTTC

V: TRBV29-1
J: TRBJ2-1
D: TRBD1
size: -
CDR3: CSVKGTDLYNEQFF
DNA: TGCAGCGTTAAGGGGACAGACCTCTACAATGAGCAGTTCTTC

V: TRBV28
J: TRBJ1-2
D: -
size: few
CDR3: CASSTTADRNYGYTF
DNA: TGTGCCAGCAGCACAACGGCTGACAGGAACTATGGCTACACCTTC

V: TRBV3-1
J: TRBJ2-7
D: -
size: few
CDR3: CASSPGDSEYEQYF
DNA: TGTGCCAGCAGCCCAGGAGACAGCGAATACGAGCAGTACTTC

V: TRBV27
J: TRBJ2-1
D: -
size: medium-sized
CDR3: CASSREMGSYNEQFF
DNA: TGTGCCAGCAGCAGGGAGATGGGATCCTACAATGAGCAGTTCTTC

V: TRBV4-2
J: TRBJ2-6
D: -
size: many
CDR3: CASSQDRGSGANVLTF
DNA: TGTGCCAGCAGCCAAGATCGTGGATCTGGGGCCAACGTCCTGACTTTC

V: TRBV9
J: TRBJ2-2
D: TRBD1
size: -
CDR3: CASSPQGIHGELFF
DNA: TGTGCCAGCAGCCCACAGGGGATTCACGGGGAGCTGTTTTTT

V: TRBV6-4
J: TRBJ1-5
D: -
size: many
CDR3: CASGTQGSQPQHF
DNA: TGTGCCAGCGGAACACAGGGCTCTCAGCCCCAGCATTTT

V: TRBV21-1
J: TRBJ2-7
D: -
size: -
CDR3: CASSKRRLAGGPYEQYF
DNA: TGTGCCAGCAGCAAAAGAAGGTTAGCGGGGGGGCCCTACGAGCAGTACTTC

V: TRBV6-6
J: TRBJ2-2
D: TRBD1
size: few
CDR3: CASSHRDRNTGELFF
DNA: TGTGCCAGCAGTCACCGGGACAGGAACACCGGGGAGCTGTTTTTT

V: TRBV29-1
J: TRBJ2-3
D: -
size: many
CDR3: CSVDIGQGRAQYF
DNA: TGCAGCGTTGACATTGGGCAGGGGCGGGCGCAGTATTTT

V: TRBV24-1
J: TRBJ2-1
D: -
size: -
CDR3: CATSDFAENEQFF
DNA: TGTGCCACCAGTGATTTTGCGGAGAATGAGCAGTTCTTC

V: TRBV5-1
J: TRBJ2-7
D: -
size: many
CDR3: CASSSGGGSSYEQYF
DNA: TGCGCCAGCAGCTCCGGAGGTGGGAGCTCCTACGAGCAGTACTTC

V: TRBV7-9
J: TRBJ2-5
D: -
size: many
CDR3: CASSLQETQYF
DNA: TGCGCCAGCAGCCTACAAGAGACCCAGTACTTC

V: TRBV20-1
J: TRBJ2-3
D: -
size: -
CDR3: CSASGGQAGLTDTQYF
DNA: TGCAGTGCGTCGGGGGGACAGGCCGGACTCACAGATACGCAGTATTTT

V: TRBV27
J: TRBJ2-1
D: -
size: few
CDR3: CASSLYTGTGGRNEQFF
DNA: TGTGCCAGCAGTTTATATACAGGTACGGGCGGCAGGAATGAGCAGTTCTTC